This T cell receptor (beta chain) comes out of a study of blood T cells in healthy people across ages. Combining a sample-barcoded 5' primer with a J-beta primer mix, a second PCR ran for about 7 to 11 cycles. One entry per CDR3 protein results from TCRdb running MiXCR on the 5' RACE reads. The sample yields 700,000 or so distinct CDR3 sequences, around 41% seen once. The CDR3 is 15 residues long. Per the germline V gene, CDR1 is WSHSY and CDR2 is SAAADI. On this clonotype itself: An end of the junction differs from the germline gene, which may be a read error.

The clonotype comes from an elderly man in good health. Sample: blood. V usage is TRBV10-2 and J usage is TRBJ2-3; TRBD2 is a possible D gene (6 bases). CDR3 residues: CASSKSSGWTDTQYF. CDR3 in DNA: TGCGCCAGCAGTAAGTCAAGCGGGTGGACAGATACGCAGTATTTT.